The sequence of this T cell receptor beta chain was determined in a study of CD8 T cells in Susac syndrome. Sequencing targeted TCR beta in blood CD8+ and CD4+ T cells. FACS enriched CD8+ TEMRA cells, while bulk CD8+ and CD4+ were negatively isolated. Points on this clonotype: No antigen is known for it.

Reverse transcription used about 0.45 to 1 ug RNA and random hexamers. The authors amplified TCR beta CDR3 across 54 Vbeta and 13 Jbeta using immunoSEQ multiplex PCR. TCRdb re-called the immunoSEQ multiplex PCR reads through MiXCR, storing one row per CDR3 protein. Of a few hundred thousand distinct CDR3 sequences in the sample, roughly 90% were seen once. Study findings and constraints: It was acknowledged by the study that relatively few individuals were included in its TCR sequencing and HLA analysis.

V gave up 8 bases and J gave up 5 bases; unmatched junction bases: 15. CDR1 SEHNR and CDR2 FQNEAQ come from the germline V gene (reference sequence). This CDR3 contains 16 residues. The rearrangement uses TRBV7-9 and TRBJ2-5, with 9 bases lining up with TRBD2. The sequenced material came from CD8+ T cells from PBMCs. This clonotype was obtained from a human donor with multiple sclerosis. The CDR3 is CASRPGSGSVWETQYF. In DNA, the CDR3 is TGTGCCAGCCGGCCCGGTAGCGGGAGCGTTTGGGAGACCCAGTACTTC.